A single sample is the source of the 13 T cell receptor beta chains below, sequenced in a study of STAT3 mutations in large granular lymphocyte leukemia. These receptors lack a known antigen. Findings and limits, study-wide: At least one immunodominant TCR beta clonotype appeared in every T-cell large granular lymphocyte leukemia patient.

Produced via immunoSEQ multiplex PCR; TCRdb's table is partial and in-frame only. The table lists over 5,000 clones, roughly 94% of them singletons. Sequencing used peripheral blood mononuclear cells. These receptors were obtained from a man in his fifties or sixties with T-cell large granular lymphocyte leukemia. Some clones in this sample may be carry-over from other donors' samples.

CDR3 region: CAWSSPGLVFYGYTF. CDR3 DNA: TGTGCCTGGAGTTCTCCCGGACTTGTCTTCTATGGCTACACCTTC. The chain carries TRBV30 and TRBJ1-2; D is ambiguous. CDR1 is GTSNPN, CDR2 SVGIG, per germline (reference sequence). The V and J ends lost 2 bases and 4 bases respectively, with 17 bases between them. The CDR3 spans 15 residues.

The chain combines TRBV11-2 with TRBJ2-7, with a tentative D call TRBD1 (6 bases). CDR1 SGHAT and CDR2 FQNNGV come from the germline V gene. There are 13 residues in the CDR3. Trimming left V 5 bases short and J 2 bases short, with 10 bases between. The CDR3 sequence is CASSPGDTYEQYF. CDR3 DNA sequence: TGTGCCAGCAGCCCTGGGGACACCTACGAGCAGTACTTC.

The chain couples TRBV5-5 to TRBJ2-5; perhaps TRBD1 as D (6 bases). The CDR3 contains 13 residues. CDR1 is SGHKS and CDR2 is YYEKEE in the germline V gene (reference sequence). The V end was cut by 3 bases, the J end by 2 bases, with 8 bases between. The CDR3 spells CASSWTDQETQYF. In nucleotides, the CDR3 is TGTGCCAGCAGCTGGACAGATCAAGAGACCCAGTACTTC.

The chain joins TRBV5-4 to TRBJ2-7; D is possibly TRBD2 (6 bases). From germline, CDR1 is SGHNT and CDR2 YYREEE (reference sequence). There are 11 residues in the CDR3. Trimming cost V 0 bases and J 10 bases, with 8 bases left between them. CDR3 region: CASSLGEAQYF. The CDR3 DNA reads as TGTGCCAGCAGCTTGGGGGAGGCCCAGTACTTC.

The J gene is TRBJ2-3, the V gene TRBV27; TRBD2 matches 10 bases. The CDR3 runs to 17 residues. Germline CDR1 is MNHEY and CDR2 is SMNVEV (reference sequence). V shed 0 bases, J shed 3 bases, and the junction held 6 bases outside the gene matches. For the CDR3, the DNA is TGTGCCAGCAGTTTATCCTGGGCTAGCGGGGGAACAGATACGCAGTATTTT. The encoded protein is CASSLSWASGGTDTQYF.

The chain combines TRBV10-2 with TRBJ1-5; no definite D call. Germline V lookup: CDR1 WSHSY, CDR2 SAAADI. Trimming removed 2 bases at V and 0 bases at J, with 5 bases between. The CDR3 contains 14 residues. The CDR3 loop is CASSEGNSNQPQHF. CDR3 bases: TGCGCCAGCAGTGAGGGGAATAGCAATCAGCCCCAGCATTTT.

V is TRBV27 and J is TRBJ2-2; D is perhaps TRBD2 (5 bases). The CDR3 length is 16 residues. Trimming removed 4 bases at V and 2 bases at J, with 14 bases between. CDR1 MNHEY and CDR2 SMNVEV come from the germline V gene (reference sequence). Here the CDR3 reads CASSSNRDTNTGELFF. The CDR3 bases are TGTGCCAGCAGTTCAAACCGGGATACTAACACCGGGGAGCTGTTTTTT.

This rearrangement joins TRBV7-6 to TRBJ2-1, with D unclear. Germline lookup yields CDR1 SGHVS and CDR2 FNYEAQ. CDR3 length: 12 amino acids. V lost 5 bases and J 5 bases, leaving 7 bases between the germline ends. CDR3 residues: CASSNRNNEQFF. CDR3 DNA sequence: TGTGCCAGCAGCAACCGGAACAATGAGCAGTTCTTC. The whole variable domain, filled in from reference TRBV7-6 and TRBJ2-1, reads GAGVSQSPRYKVTKRGQDVALRCDPISGHVSLYWYRQALGQGPEFLTYFNYEAQQDKSGLPNDRFSAERPEGSISTLTIQRTEQRDSAMYRCASSNRNNEQFFGPGTRLTVL.

In nucleotides, the CDR3 is TGTGCCAGCAGCGTAGCAGCGGTCGGCGAGCAGTACTTC. It codes for CASSVAAVGEQYF. The chain has TRBV9 and TRBJ2-7; D is possibly TRBD2 (5 bases). Between the trimmed V and J ends, which lost 0 bases and 6 bases, there was a span of 10 bases. Looked up from germline, CDR1 is SGDLS and CDR2 is YYNGEE. The CDR3 is 13 amino acids.

The CDR3 spells CASSLTDLYGYTF. As DNA, the CDR3 is TGCGCCAGCAGCTTGACCGATCTCTATGGCTACACCTTC. The J gene is TRBJ1-2, the V gene TRBV5-1, with D uncertain. The CDR3 consists of 13 residues. The ends were cut back, 1 base at V and 4 bases at J, with 8 bases in the middle. Looked up from germline, CDR1 is SGHRS and CDR2 is YFSETQ.

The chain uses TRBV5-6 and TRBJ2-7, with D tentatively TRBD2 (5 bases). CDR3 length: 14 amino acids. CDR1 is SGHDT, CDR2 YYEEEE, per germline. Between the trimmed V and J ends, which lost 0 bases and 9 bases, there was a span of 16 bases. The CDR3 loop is CASSLEEGSPGQYF. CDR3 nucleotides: TGTGCCAGCAGCTTGGAAGAGGGTAGTCCGGGGCAGTACTTC.

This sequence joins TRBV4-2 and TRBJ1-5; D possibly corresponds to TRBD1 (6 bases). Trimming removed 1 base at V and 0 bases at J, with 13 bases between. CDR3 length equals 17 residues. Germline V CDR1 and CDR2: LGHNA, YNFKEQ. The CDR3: CASSQGQEGYSNQPQHF. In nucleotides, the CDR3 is TGTGCCAGCAGCCAAGGACAGGAGGGGTATAGCAATCAGCCCCAGCATTTT.

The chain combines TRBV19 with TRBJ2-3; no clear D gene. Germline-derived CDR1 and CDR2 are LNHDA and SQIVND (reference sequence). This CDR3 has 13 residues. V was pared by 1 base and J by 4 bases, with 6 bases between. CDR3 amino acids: CASSIARSDTQYF. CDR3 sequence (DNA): TGTGCCAGTAGTATAGCCCGGTCAGATACGCAGTATTTT.